This is a list of T cell receptor beta chains from one sample in a study of T cell responses to AZD1222 COVID-19 vaccine. Clones were read by immunoSEQ multiplex PCR, and TCRdb kept only the in-frame ones, dropping some. Among over 130,000 clones, roughly 90% were seen once, and the ten largest hold 1.5% to 2%. The sequencing here drew on peripheral blood, taken 28 days after the second AZD1222 dose. These receptors all stem from an adult who received the AZD1222 COVID-19 vaccine. CDR3s include the opening cysteine and the closing phenylalanine or tryptophan. A D gene is named only where the DNA matches it firmly. Size is omitted from some rows. Given values are once, few, many or a class for expanded clones.

J gene: TRBJ1-1; clone size: -; V gene: TRBV5-4; D gene: TRBD1; CDR3 DNA: TGTGCCAGCAGCTTACAGGGGGGGAACACTGAAGCTTTCTTT; CDR3 protein: CASSLQGGNTEAFF
J gene: TRBJ2-1; clone size: -; V gene: TRBV27; D gene: TRBD1; CDR3 DNA: TGTGCCACCAACGCTGTCAGGGGGCAGGTCAATGAGCAGTTCTTC; CDR3 protein: CATNAVRGQVNEQFF
J gene: TRBJ2-7; clone size: -; V gene: TRBV6-5; D gene: -; CDR3 DNA: TGTGCCAGCAGTTACCTGGACAGCTCCTACGAGCAGTACTTC; CDR3 protein: CASSYLDSSYEQYF
J gene: TRBJ2-2; clone size: -; V gene: TRBV5-1; D gene: -; CDR3 DNA: TGCGCCACCTCACCCGAAATGAACACCGGGGAGCTGTTTTTT; CDR3 protein: CATSPEMNTGELFF
J gene: TRBJ2-1; clone size: -; V gene: TRBV19; D gene: -; CDR3 DNA: TGTGCCAGTAGTATTAGGGGGGAGGGAGTGAGTGAGCAGTTCTTC; CDR3 protein: CASSIRGEGVSEQFF
J gene: TRBJ2-2; clone size: -; V gene: TRBV6-5; D gene: -; CDR3 DNA: TGTGCCAGCAGCGCCGGACCCCTCACCGGGGAGCTGTTTTTT; CDR3 protein: CASSAGPLTGELFF
J gene: TRBJ1-1; clone size: -; V gene: TRBV18; D gene: TRBD1; CDR3 DNA: TGTGCCAGCTCACCCCCGACGGGACAGGGGTTTGAAGCTTTCTTT; CDR3 protein: CASSPPTGQGFEAFF
J gene: TRBJ1-4; clone size: -; V gene: TRBV25-1; D gene: -; CDR3 DNA: TGTGCCAGCAGTGAATCGAAAGGGGAGAATGAAAAACTGTTTTTT; CDR3 protein: CASSESKGENEKLFF
J gene: TRBJ1-6; clone size: few; V gene: TRBV15; D gene: -; CDR3 DNA: TGTGCCACCAGCAGAGATAGGGATACGGGGAATTCACCCCTCCACTTT; CDR3 protein: CATSRDRDTGNSPLHF
J gene: TRBJ1-6; clone size: once; V gene: TRBV6-6; D gene: TRBD1; CDR3 DNA: TGTGCCAGCAGTTTCCCCTCTGGAGGGGGCGATTCACCCCTCCACTTT; CDR3 protein: CASSFPSGGGDSPLHF
J gene: TRBJ1-1; clone size: -; V gene: TRBV6-1; D gene: -; CDR3 DNA: TGTGCCAGCAGTGCCCTCTCTCCAGGGTGGAACACTGAAGCTTTCTTT; CDR3 protein: CASSALSPGWNTEAFF
J gene: TRBJ2-2; clone size: -; V gene: TRBV6-6; D gene: -; CDR3 DNA: TGTGCCAGCAGTTACTCGGGGAGCGTTTCCTCCGGGGAGCTGTTTTTT; CDR3 protein: CASSYSGSVSSGELFF
J gene: TRBJ1-4; clone size: -; V gene: TRBV5-1; D gene: -; CDR3 DNA: TGCGCCAGCAGCCCCCAAGGGGGTATCGGTGAAAAACTGTTTTTT; CDR3 protein: CASSPQGGIGEKLFF
J gene: TRBJ2-3; clone size: once; V gene: TRBV7-9; D gene: -; CDR3 DNA: TGTGCCAGCAGTTCCGGGACCGCGCTAGGTGGAAACACAGATACGCAGTATTTT; CDR3 protein: CASSSGTALGGNTDTQYF
J gene: TRBJ1-6; clone size: -; V gene: TRBV11-2; D gene: -; CDR3 DNA: TGTGCCAGCAGCTCCCCAGAGGCACAGGGTCAAAATTCACCCCTCCACTTT; CDR3 protein: CASSSPEAQGQNSPLHF
J gene: TRBJ2-5; clone size: -; V gene: TRBV3-1/TRBV3-2; D gene: -; CDR3 DNA: TGTGCCAGCAGCCACCTAGCCGGGGAGACCCAGTACTTC; CDR3 protein: CASSHLAGETQYF
J gene: TRBJ2-7; clone size: -; V gene: TRBV2; D gene: TRBD2; CDR3 DNA: TGTGCCAGCAGTGCAAACCCCGGGACTAGCGGGGCCCAGGGGTACGAGCAGTACTTC; CDR3 protein: CASSANPGTSGAQGYEQYF
J gene: TRBJ2-3; clone size: -; V gene: TRBV6-4; D gene: -; CDR3 DNA: TGTGCCAGCAGTGAAGGATTGGAGGGTGATACGCAGTATTTT; CDR3 protein: CASSEGLEGDTQYF
J gene: TRBJ2-7; clone size: -; V gene: TRBV2; D gene: -; CDR3 DNA: TGTGCCAGCTCCTGGTCGTGGTCCTACGAGCAGTACTTC; CDR3 protein: CASSWSWSYEQYF
J gene: TRBJ2-5; clone size: -; V gene: TRBV6-5; D gene: -; CDR3 DNA: TGTGCCAGCAGCCACACGGGGTTTCAAGAGACCCAGTACTTC; CDR3 protein: CASSHTGFQETQYF
J gene: TRBJ2-3; clone size: once; V gene: TRBV10-3; D gene: -; CDR3 DNA: TGTGCCATCAGTGAGGTACCGGGAGATACGCAGTATTTT; CDR3 protein: CAISEVPGDTQYF
J gene: TRBJ1-3; clone size: -; V gene: TRBV18; D gene: -; CDR3 DNA: TGTGCCAGCTCACCAATATCAAGGGCCCAGGGAGGAAACACCATATATTTT; CDR3 protein: CASSPISRAQGGNTIYF
J gene: TRBJ1-2; clone size: -; V gene: TRBV4-1; D gene: -; CDR3 DNA: TGCGCCAGCAGCCAAGATCAGCGCTATGGCTACACCTTC; CDR3 protein: CASSQDQRYGYTF
J gene: TRBJ1-4; clone size: -; V gene: TRBV4-1; D gene: TRBD1; CDR3 DNA: TGCGCCAGCAGCCAAACCGGGACAGATGAAAAACTGTTTTTT; CDR3 protein: CASSQTGTDEKLFF
J gene: TRBJ1-2; clone size: -; V gene: TRBV28; D gene: -; CDR3 DNA: TGTGCCAGCAGTTTAAAACGAGGGGGAAGAAGTGGATACACCTTC; CDR3 protein: CASSLKRGGRSGYTF
J gene: TRBJ2-1; clone size: once; V gene: TRBV6-5; D gene: TRBD2; CDR3 DNA: TGTGCCAGCAAAAGCGGGGCGAGGTCCAATGAGCAGTTCTTC; CDR3 protein: CASKSGARSNEQFF
J gene: TRBJ1-5; clone size: -; V gene: TRBV28; D gene: -; CDR3 DNA: TGTGCCAGCAGCTTGGGGGTGGGCAATCAGCCCCAGCATTTT; CDR3 protein: CASSLGVGNQPQHF
J gene: TRBJ1-5; clone size: -; V gene: TRBV19; D gene: TRBD1; CDR3 DNA: TGTGCCAGTATCCCGACAGGGTGGCAACAGCCCCAGCATTTT; CDR3 protein: CASIPTGWQQPQHF
J gene: TRBJ1-2; clone size: -; V gene: TRBV15; D gene: -; CDR3 DNA: TGTGCCACCAGCAGAGAGGGCCAGACGTATGGCTACACCTTC; CDR3 protein: CATSREGQTYGYTF
J gene: TRBJ1-5; clone size: -; V gene: TRBV18; D gene: -; CDR3 DNA: TGTGCCAGCTCACCCTTAAATCAGCCCCAGCATTTT; CDR3 protein: CASSPLNQPQHF
J gene: TRBJ2-3; clone size: -; V gene: TRBV7-6; D gene: TRBD2; CDR3 DNA: TGTGCCAGCAGTTCGAACAGGGCGGGGGGAGATACGCAGTATTTT; CDR3 protein: CASSSNRAGGDTQYF
J gene: TRBJ1-1; clone size: few; V gene: TRBV7-3; D gene: -; CDR3 DNA: TGTGCCAGCAGCTTACAGGAGAACACTGAAGCTTTCTTT; CDR3 protein: CASSLQENTEAFF
J gene: TRBJ2-7; clone size: -; V gene: TRBV3-1/TRBV3-2; D gene: -; CDR3 DNA: TGTGCCAGCAGCCAAGGAAGCGGGTCCTACGAGCAGTACTTC; CDR3 protein: CASSQGSGSYEQYF
J gene: TRBJ2-6; clone size: once; V gene: TRBV6-5; D gene: -; CDR3 DNA: TGTGCCAGCGCGGGCTCTGGGGCCAACGTCCTGACTTTC; CDR3 protein: CASAGSGANVLTF
J gene: TRBJ1-5; clone size: -; V gene: TRBV27; D gene: -; CDR3 DNA: TGTGCCAGTTGTCAGGAGGGGCCCCAGCATTTT; CDR3 protein: CASCQEGPQHF
J gene: TRBJ1-1; clone size: -; V gene: TRBV28; D gene: -; CDR3 DNA: TGTGCCAGCAGCCCGTGGGGGGGCGGTAACACTGAAGCTTTCTTT; CDR3 protein: CASSPWGGGNTEAFF
J gene: TRBJ2-5; clone size: -; V gene: TRBV18; D gene: TRBD1; CDR3 DNA: TGTGCCAGCTCACCCCTCCCGGCGGGGACAGGGAAAGAGACCCAGTACTTC; CDR3 protein: CASSPLPAGTGKETQYF
J gene: TRBJ1-3; clone size: -; V gene: TRBV9; D gene: TRBD1; CDR3 DNA: TGTGCCAGCAGCCCGGGACAGGGGGTGCCCCTATCTGGAAACACCATATATTTT; CDR3 protein: CASSPGQGVPLSGNTIYF